These 19 T cell receptor beta chains were sequenced from one sample in a study of T-cell memory formation after mild COVID-19 (dated by TCRdb to about 2021). Receptors were amplified or captured by 5' RACE. Sequencing took place on an Illumina NovaSeq 6000. TCRdb reprocessing: public reads trimmed at Q25 with fastp, clones called with MiXCR, in-frame beta chains kept. Entries that share a CDR3 protein sequence are merged under the most common genes and DNA. The sample has about 300,000 distinct CDR3 sequences on record, roughly a fifth of them singletons. Roughly 20% of the sample rests with the top ten. What was sequenced was PBMCs or a T cell subset sorted from them (not recorded which). The receptors come from a man in his late teens or twenties who had mild COVID-19 (a few samples of this study predate the infection). The sample titles of this study are shuffled in the database, so cell type and time point are left out; the donor was told from shared clones.

This clonotype was seen only a few times. The genes are TRBV5-1 and TRBJ2-1; D is undetermined. V lost 5 bases and J 6 bases, leaving 18 bases between the germline ends. The CDR3 extends over 15 amino acids. The germline gives CDR1 SGHRS, CDR2 YFSETQ. The CDR3 reads CASSRADALRNEQFF. DNA for the CDR3: TGCGCCAGCAGTCGGGCCGACGCATTACGCAATGAGCAGTTCTTC.

The chain carries TRBV20-1 and TRBJ1-2; TRBD1 matches at 9 bases. This CDR3 is built from 14 residues. Germline V gene data show CDR1 as DFQATT and CDR2 as SNEGSKA (reference sequence). V lost 6 bases and J lost 0; bases outside the gene matches: 5. The CDR3 region is CSAVTGGANYGYTF. The CDR3 bases are TGCAGTGCAGTGACAGGGGGAGCTAACTATGGCTACACCTTC.

This chain uses TRBV6-2 or TRBV6-3 with TRBJ1-1, with a weak D call TRBD1 (5 bases). Germline-derived CDR1 and CDR2 are MNHEY and SVGEGT. The CDR3 runs to 14 residues. V was cut by 3 bases and J by 1 base, with 9 bases left in between. This chain's CDR3 is CASSYAGWNTEAFF. The CDR3 bases are TGTGCCAGCAGTTATGCAGGGTGGAACACTGAAGCTTTCTTT.

This clonotype was recorded a few times. V is TRBV27 and J is TRBJ1-1; tentative D call: TRBD1 (5 bases). The CDR3 has 12 residues. The germline gives CDR1 MNHEY, CDR2 SMNVEV (reference sequence). V lost 6 bases to trimming and J lost 5 bases, with 10 bases between them. The CDR3 spells CASRSGWTEAFF. In DNA, the CDR3 is TGTGCCAGCAGATCAGGGTGGACTGAAGCTTTCTTT.

Worth noting for this clonotype: A read error may produce the germline difference seen at one junction end. The chain recombines TRBV7-7 with TRBJ2-3; 12 bases align to TRBD2. The germline V gene encodes CDR1 SSHAT and CDR2 FNYEAQ (reference sequence). CDR3 size: 16 residues. The CDR3 nucleotides read TGTGCTAGCAGCATGGGGTCTAGCGGGGGGGCAGATACGCAGTATTTT. Translation gives CASSMGSSGGADTQYF.

This clonotype was seen at least ten times. The chain combines TRBV5-1 with TRBJ1-2; weak D call: TRBD1 (5 bases). Between the trimmed V and J ends, which lost 3 bases and 4 bases, there was a span of 13 bases. From germline, CDR1 is SGHRS and CDR2 YFSETQ. This CDR3 has 14 amino acids. CDR3 DNA: TGCGCCAGCAGCTACCCCGACAGTTTCTATGGCTACACCTTC. Encoded protein: CASSYPDSFYGYTF.

V and J are TRBV5-6 and TRBJ2-7; D is tentatively TRBD1 or TRBD2 (5 bases each). V was cut by 4 bases and J by 3 bases, with 14 bases left in between. The germline V gene has CDR1 SGHDT and CDR2 YYEEEE. This CDR3 region has 14 residues. As DNA, the CDR3 is TGTGCCAGCAGCCCTGGGGGAGATTACTACGAGCAGTACGTC. Residues: CASSPGGDYYEQYV.

Many counts were recorded for this clonotype. V gene TRBV7-2 combines with J gene TRBJ2-1, with 9 positions matching TRBD2. The trim removed 2 bases at V and 5 bases at J, leaving 4 bases unmatched. Germline lookup yields CDR1 SGHTA and CDR2 FQGNSA. This CDR3 has 15 residues. This CDR3 reads CASSLMAGGNNEQFF. For the CDR3, the DNA is TGTGCCAGCAGCTTAATGGCGGGGGGGAACAATGAGCAGTTCTTC.

This clonotype was found a few times. This sequence joins TRBV12-3 or TRBV12-4 and TRBJ2-2; the D call may be TRBD1 or TRBD2 (5 bases each). The ends were cut back, 6 bases at V and 5 bases at J, with 19 bases in the middle. The CDR3 consists of 16 residues. The DNA for the CDR3 is TGTGCCAGCAGCCTGGGGGACCAACCTAAAACCGGGGAGCTGTTTTTT. It specifies CASSLGDQPKTGELFF.

CDR3 protein: CATSRDRENEQFF. The CDR3 nucleotides read TGTGCCACCAGCCGGGACAGGGAAAATGAGCAGTTCTTC. The genes are TRBV24-1 and TRBJ2-1, with 9 bases that match TRBD1. The CDR3 is 13 amino acids. Trimming at V came to 7 bases and at J to 7 bases, leaving 4 bases not matched to a gene. CDR1 and CDR2 from the germline V gene are KGHDR and SFDVKD.

The chain links TRBV9 to TRBJ2-4; D might be TRBD1 (5 bases). The CDR3 sequence is 14 residues long. CDR1 and CDR2 (germline): SGDLS, YYNGEE. Trimming took 3 bases from V and 4 from J, leaving 11 bases between them. For the CDR3, the DNA is TGTGCCAGCAGCGCAGGGTCAGGAAAAAACATTCAGTACTTC. It encodes CASSAGSGKNIQYF.

V and J are TRBV5-1 and TRBJ2-3, with 7 bases aligning to TRBD1. The V segment lost 3 bases and the J segment 2 bases; nucleotides outside the gene matches: 9. The germline CDR1 and CDR2 sequences are SGHRS and YFSETQ. This CDR3 comprises 16 residues. In DNA, the CDR3 is TGCGCCAGCAGCTCCAAACAGGGGAGCCTCACAGATACGCAGTATTTT. As protein: CASSSKQGSLTDTQYF.

The V and J genes are TRBV20-1 and TRBJ2-3; no firm D call. In germline, CDR1 is DFQATT, CDR2 SNEGSKA (reference sequence). The germline V and J ends were trimmed by 5 bases and 3 bases, with 15 bases remaining between them. This CDR3 is built from 14 residues. The chain's CDR3 is CSAQGWGGTDTQYF. The CDR3 DNA follows: TGCAGTGCTCAAGGTTGGGGTGGGACAGATACGCAGTATTTT.

J is TRBJ2-5 and V is TRBV9; D call uncertain. V shed 4 bases and J shed 2 bases, with 18 bases lying between them. The CDR3 runs to 16 residues. The germline V gene has CDR1 SGDLS and CDR2 YYNGEE. The CDR3 region has the DNA TGTGCCAGCAGCATGGGTAGGAACAGCAATCAAGAGACCCAGTACTTC. Translation: CASSMGRNSNQETQYF.

The sample holds many counts of this clonotype. The chain has TRBV5-1 and TRBJ2-3; no clear D. CDR1 and CDR2 (germline): SGHRS, YFSETQ. The CDR3 sequence is 14 residues long. Trimming cost V 3 bases and J 3 bases, with 11 bases left between them. Here the CDR3 DNA reads TGCGCCAGCAGCTGGACCTTCGGGACAGATACGCAGTATTTT. It encodes CASSWTFGTDTQYF.

The V and J genes are TRBV7-2 and TRBJ1-6; D call uncertain. This CDR3 spans 14 amino acids. V lost 4 bases and J 8 bases, leaving 12 bases between the germline ends. Per the germline V gene, CDR1 is SGHTA and CDR2 is FQGNSA. CDR3 in amino acids: CASSWQTWDSPLHF. As DNA, the CDR3 is TGTGCCAGCAGCTGGCAGACGTGGGATTCACCCCTCCACTTT. Full variable domain (remainder filled in from reference TRBV7-2 and TRBJ1-6): GAGVSQSPSNKVTEKGKDVELRCDPISGHTALYWYRQSLGQGLEFLIYFQGNSAPDKSGLPSDRFSAERTGGSVSTLTIQRTQQEDSAVYLCASSWQTWDSPLHFGNGTRLTVT.

The chain links TRBV12-3 or TRBV12-4 to TRBJ1-1; 10 nucleotides line up with TRBD1. Trimming at V came to 6 bases and at J to 3 bases, leaving 7 bases not matched to a gene. The CDR3 runs 15 residues. The CDR3 sequence is CASSLTGGADTEAFF. The CDR3 coding sequence is TGTGCCAGCAGCCTGACAGGGGGCGCGGACACTGAAGCTTTCTTT.

This clonotype was detected a few times. The genes are TRBV10-3 and TRBJ2-3, with TRBD1 matching over 8 bases. V lost 3 bases to trimming and J lost 3 bases; unmatched junction nucleotides: 14. CDR3 length: 18 residues. In germline, CDR1 is ENHRY, CDR2 SYGVKD. The CDR3 DNA follows: TGTGCCATCAGTGAAGGGCAGGGGGCGCTTCTTTTTACAGATACGCAGTATTTT. Protein: CAISEGQGALLFTDTQYF.

The chain is built from TRBV7-2 and TRBJ1-6; D is uncertain. The germline V gene encodes CDR1 SGHTA and CDR2 FQGNSA. V lost 1 base and J 7 bases, leaving 11 bases between the germline ends. The CDR3 covers 15 residues. As DNA, the CDR3 is TGTGCCAGCAGCTTAGATAGGGATAGGAATTCACCCCTCCACTTT. It is translated as CASSLDRDRNSPLHF.